Shown below are 30 T cell receptor beta chains from a single sample sequenced in a study of immune characteristics of hereditary and idiopathic chronic pancreatitis. Patients having total pancreatectomy with islet autotransplantation provided the chronic pancreatitis pancreas tissue. Measured with immunoSEQ multiplex PCR; TCRdb has only the in-frame clones, and not every one. The sample has about 2,000 clones; about 76% are singletons. Sequences were obtained from pancreas tissue with hereditary chronic pancreatitis. Receptors originate from a human donor with chronic pancreatitis.

This clone was picked up a small number of times. The J gene is TRBJ2-1, the V gene TRBV5-1; 8 bases agree with TRBD1. The CDR3 has 14 residues. V was clipped by 5 bases and J by 4 bases; unmatched bases: 5. Germline assignment: CDR1 SGHRS and CDR2 YFSETQ. Here the CDR3 DNA reads TGCGCCAGCAGACAGGGGGAGCGTTACAATGAGCAGTTCTTC. Translated, it gives CASRQGERYNEQFF.

The V and J genes are TRBV5-4 and TRBJ1-2, with unresolved D. This CDR3 contains 13 residues. V shed 0 bases and J shed 8 bases, with 11 bases lying between them. Germline CDR1 reads SGHNT; CDR2 reads YYREEE (reference sequence). CDR3 bases: TGTGCCAGCAGCTTGGCCAGATCCTCGGGCTACACCTTC. Protein: CASSLARSSGYTF.

The chain uses TRBV5-1 and TRBJ2-5; weak D call: TRBD1 (6 bases). The CDR3 extends over 14 amino acids. Trimming shortened V by 7 bases and J by 3 bases, and 16 bases separated the two germline ends. CDR1 SGHRS and CDR2 YFSETQ come from the germline V gene. CDR3 sequence (DNA): TGCGCCAGCGGTAAACCGGACAGAAAAGAGACCCAGTACTTC. It translates to CASGKPDRKETQYF.

This rearrangement joins TRBV6-5 to TRBJ1-3; a possible D gene is TRBD1 (5 bases). The CDR3 consists of 14 residues. From germline, CDR1 is MNHEY and CDR2 SVGAGI. V was clipped by 5 bases and J by 0 bases, with 8 bases between them. The CDR3 nucleotides read TGTGCCAGCAGTCCGGACAACTCTGGAAACACCATATATTTT. It yields the protein CASSPDNSGNTIYF.

The chain links TRBV29-1 to TRBJ2-1; the D is unclear. Trimming left V 6 bases short and J 9 bases short, with 9 bases between. CDR1 is SQVTM and CDR2 is ANQGSEA in the germline V gene. The CDR3 has 10 residues. CDR3 sequence (DNA): TGCAGCGTCCTCGAGGTTGAGCAGTTCTTC. It specifies CSVLEVEQFF.

The chain links TRBV19 to TRBJ2-1; no firm D call. Germline CDR1 is LNHDA and CDR2 is SQIVND (reference sequence). Trimming removed 3 bases at V and 7 bases at J, with 7 bases between. The CDR3 length is 12 residues. CDR3 in DNA: TGTGCCAGTAGTATCTACCAGAATGAGCAGTTCTTC. Translation: CASSIYQNEQFF.

The J gene is TRBJ2-3, the V gene TRBV7-3, with a tentative D call TRBD2 (6 bases). With 5 bases removed from V and 5 bases from J, the gap between germline ends came to 14 bases. The germline V gene encodes CDR1 SGHTA and CDR2 FQGTGA. CDR3 length equals 14 residues. The CDR3, as DNA: TGTGCCAGCAGCCAATTGGCGGGGCTAGATACGCAGTATTTT. Its protein is CASSQLAGLDTQYF. The entire variable domain, with the rest obtained from reference TRBV7-3 and TRBJ2-3, is as follows: GAGVSQTPSNKVTEKGKYVELRCDPISGHTALYWYRQSLGQGPEFLIYFQGTGAADDSGLPNDRFFAVRPEGSVSTLKIQRTERGDSAVYLCASSQLAGLDTQYFGPGTRLTVL.

The CDR3 sequence: CASSLGTSGRAEQYF. The CDR3 DNA is TGCGCCAGCAGCTTGGGGACTAGCGGGAGGGCCGAGCAGTACTTC. This rearrangement joins TRBV5-1 to TRBJ2-7; 15 positions match TRBD2. The junction had 1 base not matched to a gene; V was cut back by 0 bases and J by 6 bases. The germline V gene encodes CDR1 SGHRS and CDR2 YFSETQ. This CDR3 comprises 15 residues.

The sample holds one count of this clone. V usage is TRBV6-5 and J usage is TRBJ1-1; D call uncertain. The CDR3 has 13 amino acids. Germline CDR1 and CDR2: MNHEY and SVGAGI. Trimming took off 5 bases at V and 1 base at J, with 8 bases between the two ends. This chain's CDR3 is CASSTRENTEAFF. The CDR3 DNA sequence: TGTGCCAGCAGTACTCGGGAGAACACTGAAGCTTTCTTT.

A single count supports this clone. This chain joins TRBV28 and TRBJ2-7, with 8 nucleotides matching TRBD1. Germline V gene lookup returns CDR1 MDHEN and CDR2 SYDVKM. The CDR3 is made up of 15 amino acids. V lost 6 bases, J lost 1 base, and 8 bases stayed unmatched. The CDR3 here is CASSRPGQASYEQYF. CDR3 DNA sequence: TGTGCCAGCAGCAGACCGGGACAGGCTTCCTACGAGCAGTACTTC.

The rearrangement uses TRBV11-3 and TRBJ2-1; D gene uncertain. Germline CDR1 SGHNT, CDR2 YENEEA. The CDR3 spans 12 residues. Trimming stripped 1 base from V and 10 bases from J, with 8 bases between. The CDR3 DNA is TGTGCCAGCAGCTTAGTAGAGGACGAGCAGTTCTTC. Translation gives CASSLVEDEQFF.

This clone was observed once. This chain joins TRBV6-4 and TRBJ2-1; tentatively, D is TRBD1 or TRBD2 (5 bases each). The germline V and J ends were trimmed by 2 bases and 9 bases, with 14 bases remaining between them. Germline V gives CDR1 MRHNA, CDR2 SNTAGT. The CDR3 loop spans 14 amino acids. The CDR3 is CASSDGTSAREQFF. The CDR3 DNA sequence: TGTGCCAGCAGTGACGGGACCTCCGCTCGTGAGCAGTTCTTC.

The sample holds a few counts of this clone. Relative to the germline gene, one junction end is altered; a read error may explain this. This chain connects TRBV7-7 to TRBJ2-1; a possible D gene is TRBD2 (6 bases). From germline, CDR1 is SSHAT and CDR2 FNYEAQ (reference sequence). The CDR3 has 15 amino acids. The CDR3 sequence is CASSLAATGYNEQFF. CDR3 nucleotide sequence: TGTGCTAGCAGCTTAGCGGCCACCGGCTACAATGAGCAGTTCTTC.

This chain joins TRBV12-3 or TRBV12-4 and TRBJ1-1; D gene ambiguous. The CDR3 has 11 amino acids. V shed 3 bases and J shed 5 bases, with 4 bases lying between them. CDR3 sequence reads: CASSFSTEAFF. DNA of the CDR3: TGTGCCAGCAGTTTCTCTACTGAAGCTTTCTTT.

This clone turned up a few times. The chain combines TRBV2 with TRBJ1-1; D is undetermined. CDR1 is SNHLY, CDR2 FYNNEI, per germline. The V gene lost 6 bases and the J gene lost 0 bases, with 14 bases spanning the gap. CDR3 length: 15 residues. The CDR3 protein is CASREVEGMNTEAFF. CDR3 in DNA: TGTGCCAGCAGGGAGGTCGAGGGAATGAACACTGAAGCTTTCTTT.

This clone was picked up one time. This chain uses TRBV4-1 with TRBJ1-1, with D possibly TRBD1 on 6 matching bases. With 3 bases removed from V and 3 bases from J, the gap between germline ends came to 17 bases. The CDR3 consists of 16 residues. Germline V CDR1 and CDR2: MGHRA, YSYEKL. This chain's CDR3 is CASSHQATGSYTEAFF. CDR3 DNA: TGCGCCAGCAGCCACCAAGCGACAGGATCATACACTGAAGCTTTCTTT.

The rearrangement links TRBV10-3 to TRBJ2-2; D perhaps matches TRBD1 (5 bases). V lost 4 bases and J lost 5, with 11 bases in between. The CDR3 is 14 residues long. Germline V CDR1 and CDR2: ENHRY, SYGVKD. In nucleotides, the CDR3 is TGTGCCATCAGTGCTCAGGGTAAAACCGGGGAGCTGTTTTTT. It yields the protein CAISAQGKTGELFF.

The V call is TRBV5-1, the J call TRBJ2-1; TRBD2 matches 10 bases. This CDR3 is 16 amino acids long. The ends lost 0 bases at V and 10 bases at J; junction bases unmatched: 10. The germline CDR1 and CDR2 sequences are SGHRS and YFSETQ. CDR3 residues: CASSLESSGSQGEQFF. The DNA of the CDR3 is TGCGCCAGCAGCTTGGAGTCTAGCGGGAGTCAGGGAGAGCAGTTCTTC.

The chain combines TRBV7-3 with TRBJ2-2; no reliable D call. CDR1 and CDR2 (germline): SGHTA, FQGTGA. Trimming removed 5 bases at V and 3 bases at J, with 13 bases between. The CDR3 is 15 amino acids. The chain's CDR3 is CASSPASLDTGELFF. DNA of the CDR3: TGTGCCAGCAGCCCTGCGAGTCTCGACACCGGGGAGCTGTTTTTT.

This clone was counted between two and nine times. The chain is built from TRBV5-8 and TRBJ1-2; D is uncertain. The CDR3 has 14 residues. Trimming removed 0 bases from V and 6 bases from J, with 12 bases in between. Germline V gene sequence: CDR1 SGHTS, CDR2 YDEGEE. CDR3 residues: CASSLAWIRDGYTF. For the CDR3, the DNA is TGTGCCAGCAGCTTGGCATGGATAAGGGATGGCTACACCTTC.

V is TRBV23-1 and J is TRBJ1-3, with 10 bases identical to TRBD1. TRBV23-1 qualifies as an ORF whose function is uncertain. With 2 bases clipped from V and 3 bases from J, the junction kept 13 bases outside the gene matches. This CDR3 spans 19 amino acids. CDR3 in DNA: TGCGCCAGCAGTCAACGGGACAGGGGAAGAGGTTTGGATGGAAACACCATATATTTT. Amino acids: CASSQRDRGRGLDGNTIYF.

The chain employs TRBV5-1 and TRBJ2-1; 10 bases are a match to TRBD2. The CDR3 consists of 16 residues. The V gene end was trimmed by 7 bases and the J gene end by 5 bases; junction bases not matched to a gene: 12. Germline V gene sequence: CDR1 SGHRS, CDR2 YFSETQ. For the CDR3, the DNA is TGCGCCAGCGCTCCGATCCGACTAGCGGGTAACAATGAGCAGTTCTTC. It translates to CASAPIRLAGNNEQFF.

This sequence joins TRBV5-1 and TRBJ2-1; D might be TRBD1 or TRBD2, each matching 5 bases. V was trimmed by 5 bases and J by 0 bases, leaving 12 bases between them. The germline V gene has CDR1 SGHRS and CDR2 YFSETQ. The CDR3 extends over 15 amino acids. CDR3 DNA sequence: TGCGCCAGCAGATGGGGGTCTTACTCCTACAATGAGCAGTTCTTC. Translation gives CASRWGSYSYNEQFF.

This clone was found a few times. CDR3 bases: TGTGCCAGCAGCCAATCCGGGGGACCTAAAGCTTTCTTT. It translates to CASSQSGGPKAFF. J is TRBJ1-1 and V is TRBV4-2, with a possible D match to TRBD1 (5 bases). Deletions cut 2 bases from V and 9 bases from J, with 13 bases between. The germline V gene encodes CDR1 LGHNA and CDR2 YNFKEQ. CDR3 length equals 13 residues.

The chain carries TRBV6-5 and TRBJ1-2; no firm D call. The V end was cut by 8 bases, the J end by 4 bases, with 11 bases between. The CDR3 totals 12 residues. Germline V gene lookup returns CDR1 MNHEY and CDR2 SVGAGI. The CDR3 is CASSPDLYGYTF. The CDR3 bases are TGTGCCAGCTCCCCTGACCTCTATGGCTACACCTTC.

The CDR3 loop reads CASSHDTFEQYF. The CDR3 DNA reads as TGTGCCAGCAGCCACGATACTTTCGAGCAGTACTTC. The J gene is TRBJ2-7, the V gene TRBV7-2, with D unclear. Germline CDR1 is SGHTA and CDR2 is FQGNSA. The CDR3 is made up of 12 amino acids. The V gene lost 5 bases and the J gene lost 6 bases, with 11 bases spanning the gap. The variable domain in full, completed from reference TRBV7-2 and TRBJ2-7, reads GAGVSQSPSNKVTEKGKDVELRCDPISGHTALYWYRQSLGQGLEFLIYFQGNSAPDKSGLPSDRFSAERTGGSVSTLTIQRTQQEDSAVYLCASSHDTFEQYFGPGTRLTVT.

The chain uses TRBV21-1 and TRBJ2-3; TRBD2 reflects the table's D call only, with no check against the DNA. TRBV21-1 is listed as a pseudogene. The CDR3 covers 15 residues. As DNA, the CDR3 is TGTGCCAGCAGCAAAGAGGAGGGGGGGCAAGATACGCAGTATTTT. Its translation: CASSKEEGGQDTQYF.

The chain links TRBV10-3 to TRBJ2-5; tentatively, D is TRBD2 (6 bases). This CDR3 has 11 amino acids. Germline CDR1 ENHRY, CDR2 SYGVKD. V gave up 11 bases and J gave up 0 bases, with 7 bases separating them. The DNA of the CDR3 is TGTGCCGCGGGACACCAAGAGACCCAGTACTTC. Residues: CAAGHQETQYF.

J is TRBJ1-5 and V is TRBV28; possibly TRBD1 for D (6 bases). Between the trimmed V and J ends, which lost 5 bases and 6 bases, there was a span of 14 bases. The CDR3 has 14 residues. Germline V lookup: CDR1 MDHEN, CDR2 SYDVKM. The CDR3 DNA follows: TGTGCCAGCAGTGCTAAGGGGGGCGGTCAGCCCCAGCATTTT. Translation: CASSAKGGGQPQHF.

The J gene is TRBJ2-2, the V gene TRBV25-1; 8 bases fit TRBD1. CDR3 length: 17 amino acids. Losses at the gene ends were 1 base for V and 5 bases for J; bases not matched to a gene: 9. The V gene's germline CDR1 is MGHDK and CDR2 SYGVNS. The CDR3 is CASSESGRGHKTGELFF. CDR3 bases: TGTGCCAGCAGTGAATCCGGCAGGGGGCATAAAACCGGGGAGCTGTTTTTT.